This T cell receptor beta chain was sequenced for a study of CD8 T cells in Susac syndrome. The wider study: Patients with Susac syndrome who were sequenced included five or six with active disease and fewer than 10 in remission.

RNA, at roughly 0.5 to 1 ug, was reverse transcribed with random hexamers. Amplification of the TCR beta CDR3 was carried out by immunoSEQ multiplex PCR, which spanned a total of 54 Vbeta and 13 Jbeta segments. A single record per CDR3 protein comes from TCRdb applying MiXCR to the immunoSEQ multiplex PCR reads. The sample lists about 190,000 distinct CDR3 sequences; 75% to 95% were seen once. Losses at the gene ends were 5 bases for V and 5 bases for J; bases not matched to a gene: 11. The length of the CDR3 is 16 residues. The TCR comes from a human donor with Susac syndrome. Sequenced: CD4+ T cells from PBMCs. The chain joins TRBV12-3 or TRBV12-4 to TRBJ2-1; 8 positions match TRBD1. Written as DNA, the CDR3 is TGTGCCAGCAGTCCCTCTACAGGGGGAGTGAACAATGAGCAGTTCTTC. Amino acids: CASSPSTGGVNNEQFF.